This T cell receptor (beta chain) was observed in a study of cytomegalovirus exposure and HLA in healthy donors. V lost 2 bases, J lost 3 bases, and 13 bases lay in between. The CDR3 runs 15 residues. The germline V gene encodes CDR1 SGDLS and CDR2 YYNGEE. The data were produced by immunoSEQ multiplex PCR, yet TCRdb's version contains in-frame clones alone and is incomplete. The sample consists of roughly 73,000 clones, approximately 95% of them appearing once. Among the 110 or so subjects of the validation cohort, separate from the approximately 700-subject first cohort, were the donors. Sequencing was carried out using PBMCs. This receptor was obtained from a man aged 18 to 29 in good health and CMV-seropositive. The V gene is TRBV9, the J gene TRBJ2-3; D gene uncertain. The CDR3 nucleotides are TGTGCCAGCAGCGTGGGTCTAGTAGTAACAGATACGCAGTATTTT. Protein product: CASSVGLVVTDTQYF.